This TCR beta chain was sequenced during a study of identifying expanded T cells in peripheral blood. Of note for this clone: Its specificity is unknown.

V dropped 3 bases and J dropped 4 bases, with 15 bases sitting between them. This CDR3 spans 16 amino acids. CDR1 LGHNA and CDR2 YSLEER come from the germline V gene. Clones were sequenced by immunoSEQ multiplex PCR, and TCRdb holds only the in-frame ones, with some missing. The sample lists around 94,000 clones, around 83% occurring once. Whole-study results and caveats: Clone count variance between approximately two-week samples rose with total template count.

Sequenced: blood. This receptor was identified in a person between 18 and 75 years old in good health. The rearrangement joins TRBV4-3 to TRBJ1-4; D is perhaps TRBD1 (6 bases). CDR3 region: CASSQILQGINEKLFF. CDR3 in DNA: TGCGCCAGCAGCCAGATCCTCCAGGGGATTAATGAAAAACTGTTTTTT.